Sequencing of this T cell receptor beta chain was carried out in a study of T cell repertoires in cytomegalovirus infection. Across the whole study: As its CMV epitopes, the study selected recently identified HLA-C-restricted and well-studied HLA-B-restricted targets.

Germline loops: CDR1 MNHEY, CDR2 SMNVEV (reference sequence). The V gene end was trimmed by 10 bases and the J gene end by 3 bases; junction bases not matched to a gene: 11. This CDR3 spans 15 amino acids. As to this clonotype: As yet, its antigen is unknown.

One entry per CDR3 protein results from TCRdb running MiXCR on the reads. Of about 920,000 distinct CDR3 sequences in the sample, roughly 30% are singletons; the top ten hold 11% to 15%. The specimen comprised cultured CD8+ T cells from PBMCs, sampled from culture after CMV antigen stimulation. The TCR was taken from a human donor in good health (CMV status not recorded). Some clones in this sample may be carry-over from other donors' samples. The V and J genes are TRBV27 and TRBJ2-3; 9 bases line up with TRBD2. CDR3 DNA sequence: TGTGCCATCGGACTGGCGGGGGGGCCGACAGATACGCAGTATTTT. Encoded protein: CAIGLAGGPTDTQYF.